The 23 T cell receptor beta chains below were found in one sample sequenced in a study of T-cell reconstitution after alpha-beta-depleted transplantation in children. During its preparation, the TCRbeta library received unique molecular identifiers. TCRdb called the PCR reads again in MiXCR, with one record for every CDR3 protein. The repertoire has roughly 17,000 distinct CDR3 sequences, approximately 13% of them found once; the top ten carry around 71%. Sequencing was performed on PBMCs, mostly from graft donor cells, taken 180 days after TCRalphabeta/CD19-depleted stem cell transplant. Receptor source: a boy less than two years old who had a stem cell transplant for Wiskott-Aldrich syndrome, so the T cells may come from the graft donor.

This clonotype was seen a handful of times. CDR3 nucleotides: TGTGCCAGCAGCAACAGGGTGGTCAATGAGCAGTTCTTC. Encoded protein: CASSNRVVNEQFF. This sequence joins TRBV28 and TRBJ2-1; weak D call: TRBD1 (6 bases). V lost 6 bases, J lost 6 bases, and 12 bases lay in between. From germline, CDR1 is MDHEN and CDR2 SYDVKM. The CDR3 is made up of 13 amino acids. Based on the CDR3 plus reference TRBV28 and TRBJ2-1, the full variable domain is DVKVTQSSRYLVKRTGEKVFLECVQDMDHENMFWYRQDPGLGLRLIYFSYDVKMKEKGDIPEGYSVSREKKERFSLILESASTNQTSMYLCASSNRVVNEQFFGPGTRLTVL.

Comment on this clonotype: This clone may be a read error of a much larger clone one base away. The DNA of the CDR3 is TGTGCCGGCTGGACCCGGCCCTACAATGAGCGGTTCTTC. This gives the protein CAGWTRPYNERFF. This sequence joins TRBV6-1 and TRBJ2-1; D is unclear. Germline CDR1 is MNHNS and CDR2 is SASEGT. The CDR3 consists of 13 residues.

This clonotype was seen only a few times. This chain connects TRBV7-9 to TRBJ2-5, with D possibly matching TRBD2 (6 bases). Germline CDR1 is SEHNR and CDR2 is FQNEAQ (reference sequence). CDR3 length: 17 residues. Trimming shortened V by 4 bases and J by 3 bases, and 21 bases separated the two germline ends. The CDR3 region is CASSSHSGSGLKETQYF. DNA of the CDR3: TGTGCCAGCAGCTCACATAGCGGCTCCGGGCTCAAAGAGACCCAGTACTTC.

This clonotype was detected many times. This chain links TRBV20-1 with TRBJ2-1, with 7 bases fitting TRBD1. V was pared by 5 bases and J by 6 bases, with 7 bases of the junction left unmatched. The CDR3 consists of 13 residues. Per the germline V gene, CDR1 is DFQATT and CDR2 is SNEGSKA (reference sequence). For the CDR3, the DNA is TGCAGTGCTCCAGACGACAGGGTCAATGAGCAGTTCTTC. It specifies CSAPDDRVNEQFF.

The CDR3 loop reads CSASGTSGSQAYNEQFF. The CDR3 nucleotides read TGCAGTGCTAGTGGGACTAGCGGGAGTCAGGCCTACAATGAGCAGTTCTTC. The V and J genes are TRBV20-1 and TRBJ2-1, with 14 nucleotides matching TRBD2. Germline CDR1 and CDR2: DFQATT and SNEGSKA (reference sequence). The CDR3 is 17 amino acids. The junction had 6 bases not matched to a gene; V was cut back by 3 bases and J by 2 bases.

At least ten counts were recorded for this clonotype. J is TRBJ2-7 and V is TRBV7-2; D perhaps matches TRBD2 (5 bases). This CDR3 comprises 13 residues. Germline values: CDR1 SGHTA, CDR2 FQGNSA. The germline V and J ends were trimmed by 1 base and 7 bases, with 11 bases remaining between them. CDR3 region: CASSLEAEGEQYF. CDR3 bases: TGTGCCAGCAGCTTAGAAGCGGAAGGGGAGCAGTACTTC.

This clonotype has a handful of counts. The V gene is TRBV21-1, the J gene TRBJ1-5. TRBV21-1 is reported as a pseudogene. CDR3 length: 15 residues. The CDR3 nucleotides are TGTGCCAGCAGCAAACCGGGACGCAGCAATCAGCCCCAGCATTTT. Residues: CASSKPGRSNQPQHF.

The genes are TRBV5-1 and TRBJ2-3, with 9 bases identical to TRBD2. Germline V lookup: CDR1 SGHRS, CDR2 YFSETQ. The CDR3 extends over 14 amino acids. After removal of 6 bases from V and 4 bases from J, the junction contained 6 bases not matched to a gene. The CDR3 region is CASNAGGPADTQYF. The CDR3 nucleotides read TGCGCCAGCAATGCGGGAGGGCCGGCAGATACGCAGTATTTT.

There are a few counts of this clonotype. V and J are TRBV29-1 and TRBJ1-2, with D maybe TRBD1 (5 bases). Trimming pared 6 bases from V and 0 bases from J, leaving 14 bases between. From germline, CDR1 is SQVTM and CDR2 ANQGSEA. This CDR3 spans 14 amino acids. In nucleotides, the CDR3 is TGCAGCGTCGCTCGGGACGCAACTAACTATGGCTACACCTTC. Protein: CSVARDATNYGYTF.

V and J are TRBV12-3 or TRBV12-4 and TRBJ2-3, with a weak D call TRBD2 (5 bases). There are 16 residues in the CDR3. V was trimmed by 5 bases and J by 0 bases, leaving 15 bases between them. The CDR3 bases are TGTGCCAGCAGTCCCCTACTAGAAGTTAGCACAGATACGCAGTATTTT. Translated: CASSPLLEVSTDTQYF.

This clonotype was detected ten times or more. This chain joins TRBV7-9 and TRBJ1-2; D is ambiguous. Trimming stripped 2 bases from V and 1 base from J, with 11 bases between. Germline values: CDR1 SEHNR, CDR2 FQNEAQ (reference sequence). This CDR3 contains 15 residues. The CDR3 loop is CASSLRLKNNYGYTF. The CDR3 DNA reads as TGTGCCAGCAGCTTACGACTGAAAAATAACTATGGCTACACCTTC.

The table lists this clonotype with many counts. The chain uses TRBV7-8 and TRBJ2-5; D perhaps matches TRBD2 (6 bases). The V gene lost 3 bases and the J gene lost 2 bases, with 7 bases spanning the gap. The germline V gene encodes CDR1 SGHVS and CDR2 FQNEAQ. The CDR3 is made up of 13 amino acids. CDR3 sequence: CASSFGLQETQYF. CDR3 nucleotide sequence: TGTGCCAGCAGCTTTGGACTACAAGAGACCCAGTACTTC.

Only a few counts were recorded for this clonotype. The chain combines TRBV30 with TRBJ2-1; D is unclear. V lost 0 bases and J 1 base, leaving 13 bases between the germline ends. The CDR3 covers 16 residues. Germline values: CDR1 GTSNPN, CDR2 SVGIG (reference sequence). The CDR3 coding sequence is TGTGCCTGGAGTGTACCTCTGGGAATGTCCTACAATGAGCAGTTCTTC. Translating it yields CAWSVPLGMSYNEQFF.

This clonotype was counted at least ten times. J is TRBJ2-3 and V is TRBV7-2, with D possibly being TRBD1 or TRBD2 (5 bases each). The CDR3 consists of 15 residues. V gave up 1 base and J gave up 3 bases, with 11 bases separating them. Germline CDR1 is SGHTA and CDR2 is FQGNSA. The CDR3: CASSLVGAPTDTQYF. The CDR3 DNA sequence: TGTGCCAGCAGCTTAGTCGGGGCCCCGACAGATACGCAGTATTTT.

V usage is TRBV5-1 and J usage is TRBJ2-5; tentatively, D is TRBD2 (6 bases). The germline gives CDR1 SGHRS, CDR2 YFSETQ. The CDR3 spans 13 residues. The V and J ends lost 0 bases and 5 bases respectively, with 8 bases between them. CDR3: CASSLDREETQYF. The CDR3 DNA sequence: TGCGCCAGCAGCTTGGATCGGGAGGAGACCCAGTACTTC. The entire variable domain, with the rest obtained from reference TRBV5-1 and TRBJ2-5, is as follows: KAGVTQTPRYLIKTRGQQVTLSCSPISGHRSVSWYQQTPGQGLQFLFEYFSETQRNKGNFPGRFSGRQFSNSRSEMNVSTLELGDSALYLCASSLDREETQYFGPGTRLLVL.

The sample holds a few counts of this clonotype. This rearrangement joins TRBV10-3 to TRBJ2-3; D not certain. Germline loops: CDR1 ENHRY, CDR2 SYGVKD. The CDR3 contains 15 residues. Trimming took off 4 bases at V and 4 bases at J, with 15 bases between the two ends. The CDR3 DNA reads as TGTGCCATCAGTGCCCCGGGTAAGGGCGCAGATACGCAGTATTTT. Protein product: CAISAPGKGADTQYF.

There are many counts of this clonotype. The rearrangement links TRBV7-2 to TRBJ2-5, with TRBD2 matching over 8 bases. The CDR3 sequence is 15 residues long. CDR1 is SGHTA and CDR2 is FQGNSA in the germline V gene. V shed 4 bases and J 6 bases; nucleotides not matched to a gene: 10. CDR3 in amino acids: CASSSPTGGLKTQYF. CDR3 sequence (DNA): TGTGCCAGCAGCTCGCCGACGGGGGGGTTGAAGACCCAGTACTTC.

This clonotype was observed many times. The CDR3 spells CASSTSQSVWGEAFF. CDR3 DNA: TGTGCCAGCAGCACCAGCCAGTCGGTGTGGGGGGAGGCTTTCTTT. J is TRBJ1-1 and V is TRBV5-6; a possible D gene is TRBD1 (5 bases). The germline V gene encodes CDR1 SGHDT and CDR2 YYEEEE. The germline V and J ends were trimmed by 4 bases and 11 bases, with 24 bases remaining between them. The CDR3 extends over 15 amino acids.

The gene calls are TRBV28 and TRBJ1-2; TRBD1 matches at 9 bases. Looked up from germline, CDR1 is MDHEN and CDR2 is SYDVKM. V was clipped by 4 bases and J by 0 bases; unmatched bases: 12. CDR3 length: 18 residues. CDR3 DNA: TGTGCCAGCAGTTCCTACCCCGGGACAGGGAGTGCTAACTATGGCTACACCTTC. Protein product: CASSSYPGTGSANYGYTF.

The CDR3 protein is CAQAAPTGETQYF. CDR3 sequence (DNA): TGTGCCCAAGCGGCTCCTACGGGAGAGACCCAGTACTTC. The chain joins TRBV7-9 to TRBJ2-5; maybe TRBD2 (5 bases). CDR1 is SEHNR, CDR2 FQNEAQ, per germline (reference sequence). CDR3 length: 13 residues. With 11 bases removed from V and 4 bases from J, the gap between germline ends came to 17 bases.

V and J are TRBV6-2 or TRBV6-3 and TRBJ2-5, with unresolved D. This CDR3 comprises 13 residues. Per the germline V gene, CDR1 is MNHEY and CDR2 is SVGEGT. The V end was cut by 3 bases, the J end by 2 bases, with 7 bases between. CDR3 coding DNA: TGTGCCAGCAGTTATCTGGGACAAGAGACCCAGTACTTC. Its translation is CASSYLGQETQYF.

This clonotype appeared many times. This rearrangement joins TRBV4-1 to TRBJ2-1, with D possibly matching TRBD1 (6 bases). Germline V gene lookup returns CDR1 MGHRA and CDR2 YSYEKL. The CDR3 has 15 amino acids. V was cut by 1 base and J by 5 bases, with 12 bases left in between. CDR3 sequence reads: CASSQAGVLDNEQFF. CDR3 nucleotides: TGCGCCAGCAGCCAAGCAGGGGTTTTGGACAATGAGCAGTTCTTC.

V gene TRBV5-8 combines with J gene TRBJ1-4; perhaps TRBD1 as D (5 bases). The germline V and J ends were trimmed by 1 base and 6 bases, with 16 bases remaining between them. Germline V gene lookup returns CDR1 SGHTS and CDR2 YDEGEE. This CDR3 has 16 amino acids. In DNA, the CDR3 is TGTGCCAGCAGCTTGAGGGGAAGAGGGGCCTATGAAAAACTGTTTTTT. Residues: CASSLRGRGAYEKLFF.